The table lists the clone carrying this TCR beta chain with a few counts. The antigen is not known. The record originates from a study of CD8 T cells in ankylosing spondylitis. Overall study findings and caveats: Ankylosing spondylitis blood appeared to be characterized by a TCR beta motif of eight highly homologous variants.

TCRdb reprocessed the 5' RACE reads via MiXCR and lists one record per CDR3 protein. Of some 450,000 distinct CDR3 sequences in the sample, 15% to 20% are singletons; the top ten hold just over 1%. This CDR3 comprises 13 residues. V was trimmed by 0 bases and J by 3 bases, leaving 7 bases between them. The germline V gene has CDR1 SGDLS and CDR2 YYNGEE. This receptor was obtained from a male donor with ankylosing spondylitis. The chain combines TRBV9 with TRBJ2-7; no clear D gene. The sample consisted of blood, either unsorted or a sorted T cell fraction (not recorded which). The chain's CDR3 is CASSVAPLYEQYF. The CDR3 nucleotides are TGTGCCAGCAGCGTAGCCCCCCTCTACGAGCAGTACTTC.